One and the same sample provided the 9 T cell receptor beta chains below, sequenced in a study of cytomegalovirus exposure and HLA in healthy donors. Libraries were prepared by immunoSEQ multiplex PCR; TCRdb keeps only in-frame clonotypes and omits some of them. The sample carries 60,000 or so clones, 85% to 95% recorded once. The sample taken for sequencing was PBMCs. These receptors were collected from a man aged 18 to 30 in good health and CMV-seronegative.

The genes are TRBV30 and TRBJ2-1; 10 bases fit TRBD2. This CDR3 is 14 amino acids long. Trimming cost V 2 bases and J 4 bases; bases outside gene matches: 2. CDR1 is GTSNPN and CDR2 is SVGIG in the germline V gene (reference sequence). CDR3 sequence (DNA): TGTGCCTGGAGTAATAGCGGGGGGTACAATGAGCAGTTCTTC. This codes for CAWSNSGGYNEQFF.

This chain uses TRBV11-3 with TRBJ1-1; perhaps TRBD1 as D (6 bases). The V gene's germline CDR1 is SGHNT and CDR2 YENEEA. CDR3 length equals 14 residues. V gave up 3 bases and J gave up 3 bases, with 11 bases separating them. CDR3 sequence (DNA): TGTGCCAGCAGCTTCATACAGGGCTACACTGAAGCTTTCTTT. Amino acids: CASSFIQGYTEAFF.

Only one count was recorded for this clone. V is TRBV6-1 and J is TRBJ1-5; D call uncertain. CDR1 MNHNS and CDR2 SASEGT come from the germline V gene. This CDR3 spans 17 amino acids. V lost 3 bases to trimming and J lost 0 bases, with 15 bases between them. Written as DNA, the CDR3 is TGTGCCAGCAGTGATCTGTCAGGTATTGTTAGCAATCAGCCCCAGCATTTT. Its translation: CASSDLSGIVSNQPQHF.

The genes are TRBV28 and TRBJ1-1; 12 bases line up with TRBD1. This CDR3 comprises 17 residues. Germline CDR1 is MDHEN and CDR2 is SYDVKM. J gave up 11 bases and V 4 bases, and 17 bases lay outside the gene matches. Here the CDR3 reads CASSSNPGRDRGRLAFF. Here the CDR3 DNA reads TGTGCCAGCAGTTCTAACCCTGGCCGGGACAGGGGGCGGTTGGCTTTCTTT.

The chain couples TRBV2 to TRBJ2-7, with TRBD1 as a possible D gene (8 bases). The CDR3 has 13 residues. V lost 8 bases and J lost 3, with 14 bases in between. CDR1 is SNHLY, CDR2 FYNNEI, per germline. CDR3 DNA sequence: TGTGCCAGCCAGGACAGGGAGGGCTACGAGCAGTACTTC. It yields the protein CASQDREGYEQYF.

The rearrangement links TRBV13 to TRBJ2-3, with TRBD1 matching 8 bases. The CDR3 is 13 residues long. From germline, CDR1 is PRHDT and CDR2 FYEKMQ (reference sequence). Losses at the gene ends were 5 bases for V and 8 bases for J; bases not matched to a gene: 6. In nucleotides, the CDR3 is TGTGCCAGCAGCCCGGACAGGGCCGGTACGCAGTATTTT. This encodes CASSPDRAGTQYF.

This clone was observed once. The V and J genes are TRBV18 and TRBJ2-7, with 7 bases that match TRBD1. J gave up 4 bases and V 1 base, and 7 bases lay outside the gene matches. The CDR3 has 15 amino acids. Germline values: CDR1 KGHSH, CDR2 LQKENI. This CDR3 reads CASSPLGTEGYEQYF. Written as DNA, the CDR3 is TGTGCCAGCTCACCACTAGGGACAGAGGGATACGAGCAGTACTTC.

This clone has more than one count but fewer than ten. The chain recombines TRBV6-5 with TRBJ1-1; 7 nucleotides align to TRBD1. The CDR3 is made up of 14 amino acids. V gave up 2 bases and J gave up 1 base; unmatched junction bases: 1. Germline V gene data show CDR1 as MNHEY and CDR2 as SVGAGI. This CDR3 is CASSYGTANTEAFF. As DNA, the CDR3 is TGTGCCAGCAGTTACGGGACAGCGAACACTGAAGCTTTCTTT.

This clone was recorded only once. This chain joins TRBV4-2 and TRBJ2-1, with TRBD2 identical over 9 bases. Trimming removed 4 bases from V and 6 bases from J; junction bases left unmatched: 13. This CDR3 is 17 amino acids long. Germline CDR1 reads LGHNA; CDR2 reads YNFKEQ. The CDR3 here is CASSLDLGLAKVNEQFF. In DNA, the CDR3 is TGTGCCAGCAGCCTCGACCTCGGACTAGCGAAGGTCAATGAGCAGTTCTTC.